This T cell receptor beta chain was recovered during a study of post-analysis software for immune sequencing data. Regarding the study as a whole: Patients used several TRBV segments, including TRBV5-6, TRBV5-1 and TRBV20-1, more often than controls.

CDR3 length equals 17 residues. V was trimmed by 0 bases and J by 2 bases, leaving 14 bases between them. Germline assignment: CDR1 DFQATT and CDR2 SNEGSKA (reference sequence). Notes on this clonotype: Antigen specificity is unknown.

Every TCR beta cDNA library bore unique molecular identifiers. Starting from about 0.94 to 9.7 million T cells, the study yielded about 500,000 cDNA molecules. TCRdb reprocessed the PCR reads via MiXCR and lists one record per CDR3 protein. This table has about 380,000 distinct CDR3 sequences, 30% to 45% appearing once. The chain employs TRBV20-1 and TRBJ1-6; D gene uncertain. The receptor was derived from a girl aged 10-17 years with multiple sclerosis. Sequencing was done on a sample of blood. CDR3 bases: TGCAGTGCTAGAGATGGGGAGGGCTGGCCCTATAATTCACCCCTCCACTTT. It codes for CSARDGEGWPYNSPLHF.